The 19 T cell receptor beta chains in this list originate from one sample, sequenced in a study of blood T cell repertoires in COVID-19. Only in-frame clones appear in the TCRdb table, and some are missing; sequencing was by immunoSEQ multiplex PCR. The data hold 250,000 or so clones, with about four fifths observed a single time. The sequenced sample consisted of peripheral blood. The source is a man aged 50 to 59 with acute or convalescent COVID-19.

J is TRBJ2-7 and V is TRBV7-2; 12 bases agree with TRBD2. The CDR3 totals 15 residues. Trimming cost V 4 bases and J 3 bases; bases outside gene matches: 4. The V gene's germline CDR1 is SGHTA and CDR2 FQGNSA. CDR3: CASSSGTSGFYEQYF. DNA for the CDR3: TGTGCCAGCAGCTCGGGGACTAGCGGGTTCTACGAGCAGTACTTC.

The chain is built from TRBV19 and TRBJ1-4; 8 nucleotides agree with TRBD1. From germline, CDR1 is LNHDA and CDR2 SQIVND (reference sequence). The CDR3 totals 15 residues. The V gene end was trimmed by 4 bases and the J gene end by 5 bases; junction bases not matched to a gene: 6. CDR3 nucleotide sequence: TGTGCCAGTAGTAAAGCAGGGGGCTTCAATGAAAAACTGTTTTTT. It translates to CASSKAGGFNEKLFF.

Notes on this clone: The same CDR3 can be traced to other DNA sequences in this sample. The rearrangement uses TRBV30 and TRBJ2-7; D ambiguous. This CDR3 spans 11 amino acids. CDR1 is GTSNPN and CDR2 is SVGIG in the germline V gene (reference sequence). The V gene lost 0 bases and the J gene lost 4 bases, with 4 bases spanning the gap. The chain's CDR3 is CAWSVLYEQYF. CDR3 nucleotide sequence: TGTGCCTGGAGTGTACTGTACGAGCAGTACTTC.

The CDR3 DNA reads as TGCGCCAGCAGCGGACAGGGGATTTTGGAGACCCAGTACTTC. Translation: CASSGQGILETQYF. The V gene is TRBV5-1, the J gene TRBJ2-5, with 9 bases that match TRBD1. The CDR3 contains 14 residues. J lost 5 bases, V lost 4 bases, and 6 bases had no gene match. The V gene's germline CDR1 is SGHRS and CDR2 YFSETQ.

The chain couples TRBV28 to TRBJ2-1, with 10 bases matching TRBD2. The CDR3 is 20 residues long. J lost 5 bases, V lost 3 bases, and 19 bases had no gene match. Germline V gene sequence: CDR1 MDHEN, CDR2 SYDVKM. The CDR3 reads CASSFPPLFRTSGSNNEQFF. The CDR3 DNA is TGTGCCAGCAGTTTCCCCCCGCTTTTTCGGACTAGCGGTTCCAACAATGAGCAGTTCTTC.

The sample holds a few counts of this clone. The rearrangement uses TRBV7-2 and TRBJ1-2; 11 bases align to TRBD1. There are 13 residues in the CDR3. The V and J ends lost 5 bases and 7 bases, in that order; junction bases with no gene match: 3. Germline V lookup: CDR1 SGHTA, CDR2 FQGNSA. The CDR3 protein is CASSRTGGGGYTF. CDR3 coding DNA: TGTGCCAGCAGCAGGACAGGGGGCGGTGGCTACACCTTC.

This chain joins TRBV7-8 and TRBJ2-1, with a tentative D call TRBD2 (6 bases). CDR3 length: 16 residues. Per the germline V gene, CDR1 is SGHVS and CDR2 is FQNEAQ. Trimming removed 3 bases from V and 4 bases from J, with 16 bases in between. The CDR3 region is CASSFRSGEGYNEQFF. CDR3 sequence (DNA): TGTGCCAGCAGCTTTAGGTCGGGAGAAGGGTACAATGAGCAGTTCTTC.

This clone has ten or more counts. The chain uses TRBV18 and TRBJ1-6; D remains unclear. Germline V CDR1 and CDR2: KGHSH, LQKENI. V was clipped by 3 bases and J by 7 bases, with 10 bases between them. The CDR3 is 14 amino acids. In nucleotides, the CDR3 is TGTGCCAGCTCACCTTACTCGGGGAATTCACCCCTCCACTTT. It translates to CASSPYSGNSPLHF.

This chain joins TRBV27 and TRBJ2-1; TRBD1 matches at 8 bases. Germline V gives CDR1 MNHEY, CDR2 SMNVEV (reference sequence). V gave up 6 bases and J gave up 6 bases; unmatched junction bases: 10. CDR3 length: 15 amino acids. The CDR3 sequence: CASSPDRGMINEQFF. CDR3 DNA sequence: TGTGCCAGCAGCCCAGACAGGGGAATGATCAATGAGCAGTTCTTC.

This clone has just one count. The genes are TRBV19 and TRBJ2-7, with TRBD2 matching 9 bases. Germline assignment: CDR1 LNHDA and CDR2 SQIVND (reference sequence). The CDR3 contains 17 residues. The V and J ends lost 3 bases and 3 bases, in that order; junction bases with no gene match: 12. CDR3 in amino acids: CASSIRAGGFPNYEQYF. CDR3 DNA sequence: TGTGCCAGTAGTATTCGAGCGGGGGGCTTCCCCAACTACGAGCAGTACTTC.

CDR3 amino acids: CASSVTTGADIQYF. In nucleotides, the CDR3 is TGTGCCAGCAGCGTAACGACAGGGGCTGACATTCAGTACTTC. The chain recombines TRBV9 with TRBJ2-4, with TRBD1 matching 8 bases. The germline V gene encodes CDR1 SGDLS and CDR2 YYNGEE. V lost 1 base, J lost 8 bases, and 5 bases stayed unmatched. The CDR3 length is 14 residues. Full variable domain (missing parts from reference TRBV9 and TRBJ2-4): DSGVTQTPKHLITATGQRVTLRCSPRSGDLSVYWYQQSLDQGLQFLIQYYNGEERAKGNILERFSAQQFPDLHSELNLSSLELGDSALYFCASSVTTGADIQYFGAGTRLSVL.

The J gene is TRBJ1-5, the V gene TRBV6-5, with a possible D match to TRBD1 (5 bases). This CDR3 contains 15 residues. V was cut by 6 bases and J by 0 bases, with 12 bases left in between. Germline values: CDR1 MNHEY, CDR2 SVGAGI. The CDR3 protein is CASRPMTDSNQPQHF. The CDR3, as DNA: TGTGCCAGCAGACCGATGACAGATAGCAATCAGCCCCAGCATTTT.

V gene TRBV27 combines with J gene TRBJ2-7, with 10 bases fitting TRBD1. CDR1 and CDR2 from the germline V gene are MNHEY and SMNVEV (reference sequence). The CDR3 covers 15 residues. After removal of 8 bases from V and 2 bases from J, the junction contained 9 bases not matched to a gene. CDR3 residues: CASGSAGTGAYEQYF. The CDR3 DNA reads TGTGCCAGCGGGTCGGCGGGGACAGGGGCCTACGAGCAGTACTTC.

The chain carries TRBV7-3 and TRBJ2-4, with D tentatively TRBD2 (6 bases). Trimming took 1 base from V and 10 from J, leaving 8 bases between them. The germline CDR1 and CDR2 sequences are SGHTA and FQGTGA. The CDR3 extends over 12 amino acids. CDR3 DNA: TGTGCCAGCAGCTTAAATGGGGGGATTCAGTACTTC. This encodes CASSLNGGIQYF.

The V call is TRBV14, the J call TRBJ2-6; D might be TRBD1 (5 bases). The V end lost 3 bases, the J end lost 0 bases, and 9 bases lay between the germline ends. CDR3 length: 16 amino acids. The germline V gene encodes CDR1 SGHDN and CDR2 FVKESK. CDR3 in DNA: TGTGCCAGCAGCCACGCCAGGGCCTCTGGGGCCAACGTCCTGACTTTC. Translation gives CASSHARASGANVLTF.

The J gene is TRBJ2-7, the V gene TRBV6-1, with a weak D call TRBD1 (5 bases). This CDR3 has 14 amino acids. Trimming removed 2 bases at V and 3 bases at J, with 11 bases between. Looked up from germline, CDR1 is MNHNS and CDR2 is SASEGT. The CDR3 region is CASSEIGDSYEQYF. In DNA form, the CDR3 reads TGTGCCAGCAGTGAAATTGGTGACAGCTACGAGCAGTACTTC.

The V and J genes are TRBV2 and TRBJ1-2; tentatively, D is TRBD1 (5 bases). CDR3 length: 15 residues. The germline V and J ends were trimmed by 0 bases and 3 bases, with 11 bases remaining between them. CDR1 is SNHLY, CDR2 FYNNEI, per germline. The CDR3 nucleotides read TGTGCCAGCAGTGAAGCCGGCAGGGCGCACTATGGCTACACCTTC. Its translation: CASSEAGRAHYGYTF.

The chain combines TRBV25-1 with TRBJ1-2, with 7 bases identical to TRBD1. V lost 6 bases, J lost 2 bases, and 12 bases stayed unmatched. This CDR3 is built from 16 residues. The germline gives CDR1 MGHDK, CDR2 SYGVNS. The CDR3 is CASRSTGPTENYGYTF. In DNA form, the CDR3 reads TGTGCCAGCAGATCGACAGGGCCCACGGAGAACTATGGCTACACCTTC.

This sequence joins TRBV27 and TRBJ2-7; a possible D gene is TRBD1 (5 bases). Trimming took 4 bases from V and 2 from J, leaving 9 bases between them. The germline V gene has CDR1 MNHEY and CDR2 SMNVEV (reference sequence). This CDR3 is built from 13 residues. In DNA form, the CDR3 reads TGTGCCAGCAGTTCCGACAGACCCTACGAGCAGTACTTC. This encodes CASSSDRPYEQYF.